This TCR beta chain was identified during a study of T cell responses to AZD1222 COVID-19 vaccine. Background on the study: Analyses pooled second doses at about 4 or about 12 weeks. Study-level results: Per reports, nearly half of all spike-specific TCRs target regions that are unmutated in variants.

As concerns this clone: Its antigen is unidentified.

The CDR3 is made up of 13 amino acids. With 5 bases removed from V and 5 bases from J, the gap between germline ends came to 12 bases. Germline V CDR1 and CDR2: LNHDA, SQIVND (reference sequence). Sequencing used immunoSEQ multiplex PCR; TCRdb keeps in-frame clones, though not all of them. The data show 150,000 or so clones, roughly 90% seen once. The genes are TRBV19 and TRBJ2-5; no reliable D call. The sample in question was peripheral blood, obtained on day 0 of AZD1222 vaccination. The sequence came from an adult in good health. CDR3 amino acids: CASSGSPWETQYF. CDR3 in DNA: TGTGCCAGTAGTGGGTCCCCCTGGGAGACCCAGTACTTC.